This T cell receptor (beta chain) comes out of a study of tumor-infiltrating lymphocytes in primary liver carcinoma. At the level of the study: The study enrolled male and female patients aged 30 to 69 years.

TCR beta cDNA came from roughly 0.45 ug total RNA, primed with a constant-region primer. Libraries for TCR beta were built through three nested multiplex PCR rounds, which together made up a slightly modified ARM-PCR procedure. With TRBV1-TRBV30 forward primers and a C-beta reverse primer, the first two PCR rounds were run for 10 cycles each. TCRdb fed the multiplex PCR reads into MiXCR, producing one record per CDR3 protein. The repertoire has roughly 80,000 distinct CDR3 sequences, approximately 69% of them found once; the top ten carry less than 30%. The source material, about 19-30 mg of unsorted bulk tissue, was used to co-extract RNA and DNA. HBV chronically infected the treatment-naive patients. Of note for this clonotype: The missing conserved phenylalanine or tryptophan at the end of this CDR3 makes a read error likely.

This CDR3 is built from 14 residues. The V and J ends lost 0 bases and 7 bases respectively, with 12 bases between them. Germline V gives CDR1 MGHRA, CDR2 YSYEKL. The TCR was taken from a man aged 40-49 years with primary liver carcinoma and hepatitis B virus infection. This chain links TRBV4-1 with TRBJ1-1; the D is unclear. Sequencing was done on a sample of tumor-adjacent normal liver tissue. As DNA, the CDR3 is TGCGCCAGCAGCCAAGACCCGCGGGCGGGTGAAGCTTTCTCT. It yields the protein CASSQDPRAGEAFS.